This TCR beta chain originates from a study of CD8 T cells in Susac syndrome. After extraction with the RNeasy kit, roughly 0.45 to 1 ug of the RNA was reverse transcribed using random hexamers. TCRdb itself ran the immunoSEQ multiplex PCR reads through MiXCR, one entry per CDR3 protein. The data hold roughly 120,000 distinct CDR3 sequences, with roughly 94% observed a single time. This clonotype was picked up one time. CDR3 length: 14 amino acids. Germline V gives CDR1 LGHDT, CDR2 YNNKEL (reference sequence). Trimming shortened V by 6 bases and J by 1 base, and 12 bases separated the two germline ends. From blood CD8+ and CD4+ T cells, TCR beta sequences were generated.

This chain joins TRBV3-1 and TRBJ1-1; the D is unclear. Sequencing input: CD4+ T cells from PBMCs. This clonotype was obtained from a human donor with multiple sclerosis. CDR3 region: CASSRNPQNTEAFF. CDR3 nucleotide sequence: TGTGCCAGCAGTCGAAACCCCCAGAACACTGAAGCTTTCTTT.